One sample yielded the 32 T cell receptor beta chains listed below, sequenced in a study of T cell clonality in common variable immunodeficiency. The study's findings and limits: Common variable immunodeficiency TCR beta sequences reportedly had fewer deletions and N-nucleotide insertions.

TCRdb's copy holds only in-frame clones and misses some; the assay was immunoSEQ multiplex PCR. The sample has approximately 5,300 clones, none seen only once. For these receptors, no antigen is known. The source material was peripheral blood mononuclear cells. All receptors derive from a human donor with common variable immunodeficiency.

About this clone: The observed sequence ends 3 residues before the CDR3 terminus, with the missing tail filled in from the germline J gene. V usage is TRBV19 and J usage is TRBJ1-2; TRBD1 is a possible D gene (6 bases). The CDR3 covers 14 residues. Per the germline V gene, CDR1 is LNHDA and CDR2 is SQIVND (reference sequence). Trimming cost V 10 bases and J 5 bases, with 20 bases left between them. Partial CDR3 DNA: TGTGCCACCTCGTCGGGGGGCGTAGGATATGGC. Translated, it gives CATSSGGVGYG. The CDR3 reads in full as CATSSGGVGYGYTF.

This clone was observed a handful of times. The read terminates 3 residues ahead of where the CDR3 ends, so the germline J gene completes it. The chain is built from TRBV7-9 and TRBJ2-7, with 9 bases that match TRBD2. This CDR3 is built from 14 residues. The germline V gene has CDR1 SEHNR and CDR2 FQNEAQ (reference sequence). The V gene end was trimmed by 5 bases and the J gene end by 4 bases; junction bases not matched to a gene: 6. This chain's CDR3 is CASSTWTSEYEQYF. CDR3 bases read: TGTGCCAGCAGCACCTGGACTAGCGAGTACGAG.

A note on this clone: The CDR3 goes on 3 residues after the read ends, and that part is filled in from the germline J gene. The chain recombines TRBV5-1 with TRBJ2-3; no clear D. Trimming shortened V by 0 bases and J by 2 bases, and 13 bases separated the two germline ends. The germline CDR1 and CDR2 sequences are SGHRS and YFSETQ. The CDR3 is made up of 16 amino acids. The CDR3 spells CASSLEGLGFTDTQYF. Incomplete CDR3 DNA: TGCGCCAGCAGCTTGGAGGGTTTGGGCTTCACAGATACG.

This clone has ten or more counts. The sequenced part of the CDR3 DNA is TGTGCCAGCACCCTCCGGGACAGGTCCTACGAG. This codes for CASTLRDRSYE. In full, the CDR3 is CASTLRDRSYEQYF. The chain joins TRBV7-9 to TRBJ2-7; 8 nucleotides align to TRBD1. Read data end 3 residues before the CDR3 end; the end is taken from the germline J gene. Germline V gives CDR1 SEHNR, CDR2 FQNEAQ (reference sequence). Unmatched junction bases numbered 6, after V lost 7 bases and J lost 1 base. The CDR3 length is 14 residues.

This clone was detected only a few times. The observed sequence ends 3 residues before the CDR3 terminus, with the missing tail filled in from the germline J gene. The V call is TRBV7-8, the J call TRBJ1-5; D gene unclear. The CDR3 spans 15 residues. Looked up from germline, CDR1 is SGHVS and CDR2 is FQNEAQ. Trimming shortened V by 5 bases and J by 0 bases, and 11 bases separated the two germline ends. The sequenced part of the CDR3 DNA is TGTGCCAGCAGCCGGGGAGATTATAGCAATCAGCCC. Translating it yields CASSRGDYSNQP. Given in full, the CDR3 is CASSRGDYSNQPQHF.

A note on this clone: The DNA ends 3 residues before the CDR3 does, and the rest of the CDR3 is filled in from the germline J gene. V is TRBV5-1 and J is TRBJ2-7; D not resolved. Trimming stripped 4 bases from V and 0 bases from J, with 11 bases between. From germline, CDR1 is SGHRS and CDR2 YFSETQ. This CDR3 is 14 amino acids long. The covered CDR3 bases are TGCGCCAGCAGCCAGGAATCGCCCTCCTACGAG. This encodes CASSQESPSYE. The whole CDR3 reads CASSQESPSYEQYF.

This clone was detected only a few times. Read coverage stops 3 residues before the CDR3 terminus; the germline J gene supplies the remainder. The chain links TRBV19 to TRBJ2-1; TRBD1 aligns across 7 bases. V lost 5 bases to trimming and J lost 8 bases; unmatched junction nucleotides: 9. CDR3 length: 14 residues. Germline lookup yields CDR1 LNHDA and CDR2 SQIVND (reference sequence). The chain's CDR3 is CASSWAGGTDEQFF. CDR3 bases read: TGTGCCAGTAGTTGGGCAGGGGGTACGGATGAG.

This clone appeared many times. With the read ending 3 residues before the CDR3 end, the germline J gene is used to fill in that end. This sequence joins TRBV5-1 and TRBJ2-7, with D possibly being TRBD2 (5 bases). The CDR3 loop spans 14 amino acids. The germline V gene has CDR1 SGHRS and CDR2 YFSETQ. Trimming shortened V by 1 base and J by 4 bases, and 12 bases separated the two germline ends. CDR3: CASSLRGEGYEQYF. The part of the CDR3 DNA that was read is TGCGCCAGCAGCTTGAGAGGAGAGGGTTACGAG.

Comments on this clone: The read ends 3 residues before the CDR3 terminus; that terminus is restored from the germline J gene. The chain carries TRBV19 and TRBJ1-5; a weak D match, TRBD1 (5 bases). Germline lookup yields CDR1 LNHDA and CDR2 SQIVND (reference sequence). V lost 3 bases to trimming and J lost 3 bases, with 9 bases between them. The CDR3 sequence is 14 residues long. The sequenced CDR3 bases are TGTGCCAGTAGTATCTCCAGGGACAATCAGCCC. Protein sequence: CASSISRDNQP. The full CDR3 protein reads CASSISRDNQPQHF. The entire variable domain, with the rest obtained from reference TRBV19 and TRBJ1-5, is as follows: DGGITQSPKYLFRKEGQNVTLSCEQNLNHDAMYWYRQDPGQGLRLIYYSQIVNDFQKGDIAEGYSVSREKKESFPLTVTSAQKNPTAFYLCASSISRDNQPQHFGDGTRLSIL.

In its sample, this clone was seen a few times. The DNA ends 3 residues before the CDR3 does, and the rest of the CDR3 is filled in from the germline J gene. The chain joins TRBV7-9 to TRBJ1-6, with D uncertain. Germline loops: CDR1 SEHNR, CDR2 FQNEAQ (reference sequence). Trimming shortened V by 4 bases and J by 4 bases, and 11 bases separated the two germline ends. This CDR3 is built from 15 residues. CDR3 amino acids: CASSSNGLYNSPLHF. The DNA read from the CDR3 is TGTGCCAGCAGCTCCAACGGTTTATATAATTCACCC.

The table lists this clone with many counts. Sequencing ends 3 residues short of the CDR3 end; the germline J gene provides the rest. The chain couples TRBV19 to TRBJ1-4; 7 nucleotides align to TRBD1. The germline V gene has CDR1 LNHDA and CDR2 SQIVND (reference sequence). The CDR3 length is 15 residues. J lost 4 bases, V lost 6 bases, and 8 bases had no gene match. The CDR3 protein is CASSPDRDGNEKLFF. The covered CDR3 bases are TGTGCCAGTAGCCCCGACAGGGACGGTAATGAAAAA.

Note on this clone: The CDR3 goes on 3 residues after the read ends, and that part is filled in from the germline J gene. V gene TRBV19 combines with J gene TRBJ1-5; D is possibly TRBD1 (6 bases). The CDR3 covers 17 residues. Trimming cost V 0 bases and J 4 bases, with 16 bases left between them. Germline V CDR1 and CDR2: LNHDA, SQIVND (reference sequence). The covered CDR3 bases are TGTGCCAGTAGTATAGAAGGGGGGGAACAGTTTAATCAGCCC. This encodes CASSIEGGEQFNQP. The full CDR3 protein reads CASSIEGGEQFNQPQHF.

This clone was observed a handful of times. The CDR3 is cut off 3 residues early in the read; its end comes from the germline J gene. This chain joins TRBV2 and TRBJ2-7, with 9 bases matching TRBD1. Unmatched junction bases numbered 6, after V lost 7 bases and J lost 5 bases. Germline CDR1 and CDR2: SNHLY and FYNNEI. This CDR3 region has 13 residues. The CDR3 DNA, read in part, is TGTGCCAGCAAAAGGGACAGGGACAACGAG. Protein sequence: CASKRDRDNE. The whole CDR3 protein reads CASKRDRDNEQYF.

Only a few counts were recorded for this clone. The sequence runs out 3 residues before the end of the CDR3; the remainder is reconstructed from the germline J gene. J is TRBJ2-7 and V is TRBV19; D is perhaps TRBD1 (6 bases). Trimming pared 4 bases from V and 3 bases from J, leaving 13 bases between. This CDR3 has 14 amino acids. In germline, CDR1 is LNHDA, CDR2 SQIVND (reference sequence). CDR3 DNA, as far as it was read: TGTGCCAGTAGTAGCTCCGGGACACACTACGAG. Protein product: CASSSSGTHYE. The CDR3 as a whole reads CASSSSGTHYEQYF.

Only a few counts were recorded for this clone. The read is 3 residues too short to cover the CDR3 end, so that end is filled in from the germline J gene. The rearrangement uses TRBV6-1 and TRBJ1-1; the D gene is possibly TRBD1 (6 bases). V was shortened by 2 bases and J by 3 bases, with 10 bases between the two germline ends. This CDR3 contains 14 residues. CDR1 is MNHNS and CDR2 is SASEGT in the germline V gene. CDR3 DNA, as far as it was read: TGTGCCAGCAGTGAAAGGGGGGGAGACACTGAA. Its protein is CASSERGGDTE. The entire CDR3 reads CASSERGGDTEAFF.

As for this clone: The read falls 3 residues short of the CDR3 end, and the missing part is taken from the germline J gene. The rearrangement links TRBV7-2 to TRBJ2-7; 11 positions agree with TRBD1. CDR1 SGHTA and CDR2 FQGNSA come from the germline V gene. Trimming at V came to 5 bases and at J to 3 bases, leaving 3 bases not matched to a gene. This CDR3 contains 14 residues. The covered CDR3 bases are TGTGCCAGCAGCCGGACAGGGGGCTTCTACGAG. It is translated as CASSRTGGFYE. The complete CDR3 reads CASSRTGGFYEQYF.

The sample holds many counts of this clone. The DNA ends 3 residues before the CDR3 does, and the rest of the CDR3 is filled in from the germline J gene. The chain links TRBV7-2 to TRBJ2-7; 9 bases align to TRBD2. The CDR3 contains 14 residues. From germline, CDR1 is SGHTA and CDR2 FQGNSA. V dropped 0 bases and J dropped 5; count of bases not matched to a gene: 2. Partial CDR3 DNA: TGTGCCAGCAGCTTAGCTAGCGGGAGTGACGAG. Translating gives CASSLASGSDE. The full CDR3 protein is CASSLASGSDEQYF.

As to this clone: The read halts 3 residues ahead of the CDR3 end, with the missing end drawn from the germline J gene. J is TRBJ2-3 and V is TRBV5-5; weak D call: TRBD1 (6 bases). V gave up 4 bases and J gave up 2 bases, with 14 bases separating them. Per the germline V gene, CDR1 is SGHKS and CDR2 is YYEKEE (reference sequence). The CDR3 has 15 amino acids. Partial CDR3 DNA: TGTGCCAGCAGCCCTCCCAGACAGGCCACAGATACG. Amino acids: CASSPPRQATDT. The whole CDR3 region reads CASSPPRQATDTQYF.

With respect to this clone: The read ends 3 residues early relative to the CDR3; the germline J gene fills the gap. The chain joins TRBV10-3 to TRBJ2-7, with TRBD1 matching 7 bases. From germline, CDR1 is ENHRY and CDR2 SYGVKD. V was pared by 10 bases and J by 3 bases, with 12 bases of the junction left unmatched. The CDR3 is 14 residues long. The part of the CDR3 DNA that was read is TGTGCCACAGAGAAAACGACAGGGAGCTACGAG. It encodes CATEKTTGSYE. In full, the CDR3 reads CATEKTTGSYEQYF.

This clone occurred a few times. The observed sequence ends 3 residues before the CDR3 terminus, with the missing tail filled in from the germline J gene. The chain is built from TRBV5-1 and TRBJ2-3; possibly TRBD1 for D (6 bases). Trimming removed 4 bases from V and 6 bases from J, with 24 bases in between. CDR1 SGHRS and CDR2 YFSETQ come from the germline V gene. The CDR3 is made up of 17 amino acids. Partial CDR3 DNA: TGCGCCAGCAGCCTTACCGGGACAATGGCCCAGGCGGATACG. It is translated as CASSLTGTMAQADT. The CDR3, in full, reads CASSLTGTMAQADTQYF.

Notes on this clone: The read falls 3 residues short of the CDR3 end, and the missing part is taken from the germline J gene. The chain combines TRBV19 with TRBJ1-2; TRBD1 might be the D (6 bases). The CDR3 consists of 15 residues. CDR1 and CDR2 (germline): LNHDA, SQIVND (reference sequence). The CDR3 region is CASSIPRGRSTGYTF. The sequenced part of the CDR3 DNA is TGTGCCAGTAGTATACCCAGGGGCCGCTCTACGGGC.

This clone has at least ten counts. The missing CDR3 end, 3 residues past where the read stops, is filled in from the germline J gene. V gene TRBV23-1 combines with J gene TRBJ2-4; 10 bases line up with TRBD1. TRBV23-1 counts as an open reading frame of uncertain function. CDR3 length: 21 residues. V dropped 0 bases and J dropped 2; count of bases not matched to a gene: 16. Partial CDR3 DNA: TGCGCCAGCAGTCAATCGGGGGGCGGGACAGGGGACCGTCTAACCAAAAACATT. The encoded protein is CASSQSGGGTGDRLTKNI. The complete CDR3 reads CASSQSGGGTGDRLTKNIQYF.

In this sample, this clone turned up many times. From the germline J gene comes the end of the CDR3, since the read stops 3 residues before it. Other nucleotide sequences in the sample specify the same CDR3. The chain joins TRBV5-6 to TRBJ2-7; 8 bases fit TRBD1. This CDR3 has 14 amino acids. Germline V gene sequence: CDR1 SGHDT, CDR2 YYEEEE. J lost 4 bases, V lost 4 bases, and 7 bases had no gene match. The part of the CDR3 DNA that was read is TGTGCCAGCAGCCCGCCGGACAGGGTTTACGAG. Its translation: CASSPPDRVYE. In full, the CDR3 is CASSPPDRVYEQYF.

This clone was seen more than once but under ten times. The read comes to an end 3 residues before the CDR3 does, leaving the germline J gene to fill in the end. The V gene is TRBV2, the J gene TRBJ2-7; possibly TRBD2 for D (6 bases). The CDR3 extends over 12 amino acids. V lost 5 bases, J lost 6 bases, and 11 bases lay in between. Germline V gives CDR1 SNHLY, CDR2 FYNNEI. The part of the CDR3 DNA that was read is TGTGCCAGCAGTATTAGCGGAGGCGAG. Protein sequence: CASSISGGE. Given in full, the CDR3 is CASSISGGEQYF.

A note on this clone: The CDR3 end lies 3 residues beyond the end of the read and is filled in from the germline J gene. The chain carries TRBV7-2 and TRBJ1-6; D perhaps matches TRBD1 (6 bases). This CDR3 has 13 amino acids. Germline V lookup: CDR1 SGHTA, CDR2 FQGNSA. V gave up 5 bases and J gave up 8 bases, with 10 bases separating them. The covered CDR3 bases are TGTGCCAGCAGCCTATACAGGGATTCACCC. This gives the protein CASSLYRDSP. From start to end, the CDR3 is CASSLYRDSPLHF. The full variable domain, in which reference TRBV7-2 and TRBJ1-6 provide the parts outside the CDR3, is GAGVSQSPSNKVTEKGKDVELRCDPISGHTALYWYRQSLGQGLEFLIYFQGNSAPDKSGLPSDRFSAERTGGSVSTLTIQRTQQEDSAVYLCASSLYRDSPLHFGNGTRLTVT.

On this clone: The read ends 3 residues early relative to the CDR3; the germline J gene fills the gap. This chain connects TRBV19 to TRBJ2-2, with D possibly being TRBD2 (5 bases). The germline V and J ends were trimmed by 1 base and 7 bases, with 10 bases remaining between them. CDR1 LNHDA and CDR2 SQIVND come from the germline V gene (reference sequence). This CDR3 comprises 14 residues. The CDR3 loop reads CASSIARGNGELFF. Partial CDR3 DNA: TGTGCCAGTAGTATAGCCCGGGGAAACGGGGAG.

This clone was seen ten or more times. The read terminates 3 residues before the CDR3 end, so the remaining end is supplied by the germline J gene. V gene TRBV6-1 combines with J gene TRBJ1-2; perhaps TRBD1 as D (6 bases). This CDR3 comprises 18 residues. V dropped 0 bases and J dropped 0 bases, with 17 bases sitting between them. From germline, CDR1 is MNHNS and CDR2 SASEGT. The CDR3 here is CASSEAFSTGPTNYGYTF. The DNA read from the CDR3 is TGTGCCAGCAGTGAAGCCTTCTCAACAGGGCCTACTAACTATGGC.

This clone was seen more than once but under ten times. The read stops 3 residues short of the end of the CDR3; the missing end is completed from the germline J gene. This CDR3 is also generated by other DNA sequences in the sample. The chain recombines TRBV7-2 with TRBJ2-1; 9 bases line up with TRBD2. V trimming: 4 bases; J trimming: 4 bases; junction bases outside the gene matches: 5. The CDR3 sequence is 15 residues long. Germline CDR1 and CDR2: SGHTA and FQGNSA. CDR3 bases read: TGTGCCAGCAGCTCGACTAGCGGACCTTACAATGAG. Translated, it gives CASSSTSGPYNE. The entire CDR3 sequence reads CASSSTSGPYNEQFF.

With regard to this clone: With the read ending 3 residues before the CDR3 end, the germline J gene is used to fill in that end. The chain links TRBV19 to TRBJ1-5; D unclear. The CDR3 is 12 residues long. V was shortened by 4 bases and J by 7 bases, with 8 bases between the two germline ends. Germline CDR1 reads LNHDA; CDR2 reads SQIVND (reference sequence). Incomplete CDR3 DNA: TGTGCCAGTAGTAGGCCCGAACAGCCC. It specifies CASSRPEQP. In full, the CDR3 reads CASSRPEQPQHF.

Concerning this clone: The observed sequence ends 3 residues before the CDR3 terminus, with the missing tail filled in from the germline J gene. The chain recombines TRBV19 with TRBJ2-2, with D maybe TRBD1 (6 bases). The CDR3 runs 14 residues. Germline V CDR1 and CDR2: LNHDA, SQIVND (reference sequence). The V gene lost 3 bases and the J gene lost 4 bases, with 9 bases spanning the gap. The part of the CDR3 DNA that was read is TGTGCCAGTAGTATTACAGGGCCCACCGGGGAG. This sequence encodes CASSITGPTGE. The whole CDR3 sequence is CASSITGPTGELFF.

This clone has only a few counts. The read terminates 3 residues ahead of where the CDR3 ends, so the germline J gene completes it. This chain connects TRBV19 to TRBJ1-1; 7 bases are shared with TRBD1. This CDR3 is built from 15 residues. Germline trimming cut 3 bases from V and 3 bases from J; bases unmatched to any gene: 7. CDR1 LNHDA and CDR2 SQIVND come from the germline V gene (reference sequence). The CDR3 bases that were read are TGTGCCAGTAGTATGCAGGGGGTGAAGGACACTGAA. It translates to CASSMQGVKDTE. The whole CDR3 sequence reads CASSMQGVKDTEAFF.

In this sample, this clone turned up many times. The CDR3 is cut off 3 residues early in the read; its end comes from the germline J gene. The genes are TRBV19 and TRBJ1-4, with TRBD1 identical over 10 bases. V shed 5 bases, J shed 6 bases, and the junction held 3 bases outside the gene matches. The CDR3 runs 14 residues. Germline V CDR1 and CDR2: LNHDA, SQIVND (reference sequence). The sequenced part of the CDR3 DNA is TGTGCCAGTAGTGACAGGGGGCGGGATGAAAAA. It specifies CASSDRGRDEK. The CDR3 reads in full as CASSDRGRDEKLFF.